The 17 T cell receptor beta chains given below trace back to one sample, sequenced in a study of cytomegalovirus exposure and HLA in healthy donors. Primers: 60 Vbeta forward and 13 Jbeta reverse. The repertoire was sequenced with immunoSEQ multiplex PCR; TCRdb's copy has only in-frame clones and lacks some. Of approximately 220,000 clones listed, over 60% are singletons. The sample consisted of PBMCs. The origin of the receptors is a man between 18 and 29 years old in good health and CMV-seronegative.

V and J are TRBV18 and TRBJ2-1, with D hard to call. Trimming took 4 bases from V and 8 from J, leaving 12 bases between them. This CDR3 contains 13 residues. Germline lookup yields CDR1 KGHSH and CDR2 LQKENI. The CDR3 here is CASSQVTDDEQFF. Here the CDR3 DNA reads TGTGCCAGCTCACAAGTGACTGACGATGAGCAGTTCTTC.

The V and J genes are TRBV7-8 and TRBJ2-1, with TRBD1 matching 8 bases. Trimming removed 1 base from V and 9 bases from J; junction bases left unmatched: 11. The CDR3 has 16 residues. Germline V lookup: CDR1 SGHVS, CDR2 FQNEAQ. DNA for the CDR3: TGTGCCAGCAGCTTAGATATTAGACAGGGGTTCATTGAGCAGTTCTTC. Protein sequence: CASSLDIRQGFIEQFF.

This clone came up a few times. The chain combines TRBV28 with TRBJ2-7, with TRBD1 identical over 7 bases. The germline V gene encodes CDR1 MDHEN and CDR2 SYDVKM. V dropped 4 bases and J dropped 0; count of bases not matched to a gene: 9. CDR3 size: 16 residues. In DNA, the CDR3 is TGTGCCAGCAGTTCTTACCTGACAGGGATCTCCTACGAGCAGTACTTC. Its translation: CASSSYLTGISYEQYF.

The chain is built from TRBV9 and TRBJ2-5; 12 bases are shared with TRBD2. There are 16 residues in the CDR3. The germline V gene has CDR1 SGDLS and CDR2 YYNGEE. V lost 4 bases and J lost 5; bases outside the gene matches: 9. CDR3 in amino acids: CASSPRLAGALETQYF. The DNA for the CDR3 is TGTGCCAGCAGCCCGCGACTAGCGGGAGCTCTCGAGACCCAGTACTTC.

This clone was counted a few times. This chain links TRBV10-2 with TRBJ2-1; unclear D gene. CDR1 WSHSY and CDR2 SAAADI come from the germline V gene. Trimming removed 7 bases at V and 5 bases at J, with 12 bases between. The CDR3 has 13 amino acids. CDR3 amino acids: CASTSSSHNEQFF. CDR3 coding DNA: TGCGCCAGCACTAGTTCTTCTCACAATGAGCAGTTCTTC.

The chain combines TRBV11-1 with TRBJ2-7, with D possibly matching TRBD1 (5 bases). CDR3 size: 13 residues. V dropped 5 bases and J dropped 3 bases, with 11 bases sitting between them. Germline assignment: CDR1 SGHAT and CDR2 FQDESV (reference sequence). CDR3 in DNA: TGTGCCAGCAGCCGACCCGACAGCTACGAGCAGTACTTC. Protein sequence: CASSRPDSYEQYF.

V is TRBV29-1 and J is TRBJ1-2, with D possibly being TRBD1 (5 bases). The CDR3 consists of 11 residues. Germline V gene lookup returns CDR1 SQVTM and CDR2 ANQGSEA. Trimming left V 7 bases short and J 8 bases short, with 14 bases between. In DNA form, the CDR3 reads TGCAGCGCCGGGGGTCTAAAAGGCTACACCTTC. Amino acid sequence: CSAGGLKGYTF. The variable domain in full, with the rest retrieved from reference TRBV29-1 and TRBJ1-2, is SAVISQKPSRDICQRGTSLTIQCQVDSQVTMMFWYRQQPGQSLTLIATANQGSEATYESGFVIDKFPISRPNLTFSTLTVSNMSPEDSSIYLCSAGGLKGYTFGSGTRLTVV.

The chain uses TRBV5-1 and TRBJ2-2; 7 bases are a match to TRBD2. The CDR3 totals 17 residues. Trimming took 0 bases from V and 5 from J; bases not matched to a gene: 10. Germline CDR1 and CDR2: SGHRS and YFSETQ. In DNA, the CDR3 is TGCGCCAGCAGCTTGGCCGCCGGGGGGAGTGGGACCGGGGAGCTGTTTTTT. Translation: CASSLAAGGSGTGELFF.

The genes are TRBV7-8 and TRBJ2-3; D gene ambiguous. Germline V gene lookup returns CDR1 SGHVS and CDR2 FQNEAQ. V lost 4 bases and J lost 2, with 4 bases in between. This CDR3 spans 12 amino acids. The DNA for the CDR3 is TGTGCCAGCAGCTACATCACAGATACGCAGTATTTT. Its translation is CASSYITDTQYF.

This rearrangement joins TRBV2 to TRBJ1-5, with D possibly TRBD1 on 5 matching bases. The V end lost 2 bases, the J end lost 7 bases, and 15 bases lay between the germline ends. This CDR3 is built from 15 residues. Germline CDR1 reads SNHLY; CDR2 reads FYNNEI. The CDR3 DNA reads TGTGCCAGCAGTGAAAACAGGCGGTCGGTCCAGCCCCAGCATTTT. Its protein is CASSENRRSVQPQHF.

This clone showed up just a few times. The chain uses TRBV2 and TRBJ2-7; the match to TRBD2 covers 12 bases. CDR1 is SNHLY, CDR2 FYNNEI, per germline. The CDR3 has 15 amino acids. Trimming took 5 bases from V and 4 from J; bases not matched to a gene: 6. The CDR3 sequence is CASSRTSGEAYEQYF. The CDR3 bases are TGTGCCAGCAGTCGGACTAGCGGGGAGGCTTACGAGCAGTACTTC. The complete variable domain, with remaining parts taken from reference TRBV2 and TRBJ2-7, reads EPEVTQTPSHQVTQMGQEVILRCVPISNHLYFYWYRQILGQKVEFLVSFYNNEISEKSEIFDDQFSVERPDGSNFTLKIRSTKLEDSAMYFCASSRTSGEAYEQYFGPGTRLTVT.

CDR3 coding DNA: TGTGCCAGCAGTGAAAATACCCAGGGCACTGAAGCTTTCTTT. Protein product: CASSENTQGTEAFF. V gene TRBV2 combines with J gene TRBJ1-1; maybe TRBD1 (5 bases). The V gene's germline CDR1 is SNHLY and CDR2 FYNNEI. The CDR3 runs 14 residues. V was clipped by 2 bases and J by 4 bases, with 11 bases between them.

The CDR3 loop reads CASRGGAGQPQHF. In DNA, the CDR3 is TGTGCCAGCCGGGGGGGGGCGGGTCAGCCCCAGCATTTT. The chain combines TRBV19 with TRBJ1-5, with a tentative D call TRBD1 (6 bases). The germline V and J ends were trimmed by 9 bases and 6 bases, with 15 bases remaining between them. CDR3 length: 13 amino acids. CDR1 is LNHDA, CDR2 SQIVND, per germline (reference sequence).

This clone was detected only once. The same CDR3 is also encoded by other DNA sequences in this sample. V usage is TRBV18 and J usage is TRBJ2-7; D ambiguous. CDR3 length: 13 residues. With 0 bases removed from V and 3 bases from J, the gap between germline ends came to 6 bases. CDR1 is KGHSH, CDR2 LQKENI, per germline. DNA of the CDR3: TGTGCCAGCTCACCACCGGCCAGCTACGAGCAGTACTTC. Translation gives CASSPPASYEQYF. The variable domain in full, completed from reference TRBV18 and TRBJ2-7, reads NAGVMQNPRHLVRRRGQEARLRCSPMKGHSHVYWYRQLPEEGLKFMVYLQKENIIDESGMPKERFSAEFPKEGPSILRIQQVVRGDSAAYFCASSPPASYEQYFGPGTRLTVT.

This clone was counted only a few times. The chain uses TRBV5-1 and TRBJ2-5; TRBD2 agrees at 16 bases. The CDR3 is made up of 18 amino acids. Germline V lookup: CDR1 SGHRS, CDR2 YFSETQ. J lost 5 bases, V lost 3 bases, and 10 bases had no gene match. The DNA of the CDR3 is TGCGCCAGCAGCTGGGGACTAGCGGGAGGGCCTTCTCGGGAGACCCAGTACTTC. Translation: CASSWGLAGGPSRETQYF.

The CDR3 loop is CASSTRLAGTYNEQFF. CDR3 in DNA: TGTGCCAGCAGCACCCGACTAGCGGGAACCTACAATGAGCAGTTCTTC. The V gene is TRBV28, the J gene TRBJ2-1; 11 positions agree with TRBD2. The CDR3 length is 16 residues. Germline CDR1 MDHEN, CDR2 SYDVKM. The V segment lost 6 bases and the J segment 2 bases; nucleotides outside the gene matches: 6.

For this clone: The junction differs from germline at one of its ends, possibly a read error. The chain has TRBV7-9 and TRBJ2-5; 15 bases map to TRBD2. The germline CDR1 and CDR2 sequences are SEHNR and FQNEAQ (reference sequence). The CDR3 is made up of 16 amino acids. In DNA form, the CDR3 reads TGTTCCAGCAGCCCCGGACTAGCGGGAGGGGGGGAGACCCAGTACTTC. Translating gives CSSSPGLAGGGETQYF.